A single TCR beta chain is shown here with its context. Its specificity is not known. This sample is part of a study of OX40 agonist ivuxolimab in advanced cancers. The V and J ends lost 0 bases and 6 bases, in that order; junction bases with no gene match: 4. CDR1 is SGHNT, CDR2 YYREEE, per germline (reference sequence). CDR3 length: 14 amino acids. Points from the study as a whole: Clonal expansion from baseline to week 6 occurred in both CD4+ and CD8+ T cells. CD8+ T cells (on average) carried more expanded clones than CD4+ T cells.

Any history of autoimmune disease or systemic immunosuppression disqualified patients. TCRdb's table, derived via immunoSEQ multiplex PCR, lists solely in-frame clones and lacks some. The sample shows roughly 92,000 clones, about 92% of them seen only once. Source: CD4+ or CD8+ T cells sorted from blood, taken in a trial of the OX40 agonist ivuxolimab. The receptor was isolated from an adult with an advanced solid tumor such as melanoma, head and neck, liver or kidney cancer. This rearrangement joins TRBV5-4 to TRBJ2-3; 7 positions match TRBD1. The CDR3 loop is CASSLVGTVDTQYF. CDR3 DNA sequence: TGTGCCAGCAGCTTGGTAGGGACAGTGGATACGCAGTATTTT.